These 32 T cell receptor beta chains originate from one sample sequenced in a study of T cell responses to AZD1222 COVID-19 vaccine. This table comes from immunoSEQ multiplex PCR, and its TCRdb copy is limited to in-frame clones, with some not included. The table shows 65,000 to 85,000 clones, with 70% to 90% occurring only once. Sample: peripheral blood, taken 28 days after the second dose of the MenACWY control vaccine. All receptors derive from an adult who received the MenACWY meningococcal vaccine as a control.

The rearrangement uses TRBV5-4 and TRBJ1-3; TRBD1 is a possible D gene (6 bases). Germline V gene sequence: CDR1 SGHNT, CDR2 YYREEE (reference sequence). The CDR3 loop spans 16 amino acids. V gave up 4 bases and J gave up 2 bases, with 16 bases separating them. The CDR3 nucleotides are TGTGCCAGCAGCAAGGACCCAACAGGGACTGGAAACACCATATATTTT. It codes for CASSKDPTGTGNTIYF.

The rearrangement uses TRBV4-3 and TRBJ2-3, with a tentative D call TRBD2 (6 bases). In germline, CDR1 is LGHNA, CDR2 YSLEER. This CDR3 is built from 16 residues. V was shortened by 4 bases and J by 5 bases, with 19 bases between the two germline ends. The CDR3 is CASSRGGDSRRDTQYF. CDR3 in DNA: TGCGCCAGCAGCCGCGGAGGGGACTCCCGGAGAGATACGCAGTATTTT.

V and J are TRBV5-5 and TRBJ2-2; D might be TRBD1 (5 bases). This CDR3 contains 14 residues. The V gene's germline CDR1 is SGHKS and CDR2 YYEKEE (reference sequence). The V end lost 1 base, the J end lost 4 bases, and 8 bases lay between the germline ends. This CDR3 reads CASSLRQGTGELFF. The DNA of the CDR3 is TGTGCCAGCAGCTTGCGTCAGGGCACCGGGGAGCTGTTTTTT.

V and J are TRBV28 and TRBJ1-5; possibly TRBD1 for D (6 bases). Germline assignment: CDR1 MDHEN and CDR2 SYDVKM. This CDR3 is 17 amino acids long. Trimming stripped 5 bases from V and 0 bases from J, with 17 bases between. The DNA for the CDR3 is TGTGCCAGCAGTCTTCTCCCCGGGACAAATAGCAATCAGCCCCAGCATTTT. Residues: CASSLLPGTNSNQPQHF.

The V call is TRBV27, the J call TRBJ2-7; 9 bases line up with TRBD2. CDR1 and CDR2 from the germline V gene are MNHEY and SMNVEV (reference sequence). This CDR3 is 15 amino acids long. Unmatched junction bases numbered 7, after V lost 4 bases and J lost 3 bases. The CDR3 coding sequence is TGTGCCAGCAGTTCCCCCGCGGGGGGGCTCTACGAGCAGTACTTC. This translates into CASSSPAGGLYEQYF.

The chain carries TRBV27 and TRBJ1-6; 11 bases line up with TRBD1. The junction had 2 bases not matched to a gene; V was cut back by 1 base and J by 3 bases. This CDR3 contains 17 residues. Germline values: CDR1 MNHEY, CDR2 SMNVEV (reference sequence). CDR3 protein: CASSLFGTGGYNSPLHF. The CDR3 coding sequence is TGTGCCAGCAGTTTATTCGGGACAGGGGGCTATAATTCACCCCTCCACTTT.

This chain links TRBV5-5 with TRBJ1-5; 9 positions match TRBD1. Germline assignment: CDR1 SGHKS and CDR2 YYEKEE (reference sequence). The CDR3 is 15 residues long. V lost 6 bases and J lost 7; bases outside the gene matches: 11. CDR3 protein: CASNPGTGTVQPQHF. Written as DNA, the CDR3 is TGTGCCAGCAATCCCGGGACAGGGACAGTACAGCCCCAGCATTTT.

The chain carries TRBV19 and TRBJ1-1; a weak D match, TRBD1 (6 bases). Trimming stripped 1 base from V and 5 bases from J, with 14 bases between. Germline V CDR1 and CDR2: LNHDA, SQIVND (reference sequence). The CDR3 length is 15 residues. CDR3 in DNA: TGTGCCAGTAGTATAGGCGGGGGGCTGGCGACTGAAGCTTTCTTT. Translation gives CASSIGGGLATEAFF.

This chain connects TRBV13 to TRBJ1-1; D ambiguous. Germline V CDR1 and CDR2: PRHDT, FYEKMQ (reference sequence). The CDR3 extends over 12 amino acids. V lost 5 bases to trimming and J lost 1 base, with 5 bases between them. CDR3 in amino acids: CASSLQNTEAFF. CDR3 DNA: TGTGCCAGCAGCCTTCAGAACACTGAAGCTTTCTTT.

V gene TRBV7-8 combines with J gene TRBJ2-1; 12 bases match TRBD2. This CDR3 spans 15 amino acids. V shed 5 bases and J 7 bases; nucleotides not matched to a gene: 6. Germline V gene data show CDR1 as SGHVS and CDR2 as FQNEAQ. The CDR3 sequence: CASSTSGGPGNEQFF. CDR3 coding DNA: TGTGCCAGCAGCACTAGCGGGGGGCCGGGGAATGAGCAGTTCTTC.

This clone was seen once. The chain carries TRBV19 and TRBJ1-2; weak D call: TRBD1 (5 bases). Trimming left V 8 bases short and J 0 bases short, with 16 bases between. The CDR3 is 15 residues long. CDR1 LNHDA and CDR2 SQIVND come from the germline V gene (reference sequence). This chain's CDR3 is CASLKDSAANYGYTF. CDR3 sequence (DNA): TGTGCCAGTCTTAAAGACAGCGCGGCTAACTATGGCTACACCTTC.

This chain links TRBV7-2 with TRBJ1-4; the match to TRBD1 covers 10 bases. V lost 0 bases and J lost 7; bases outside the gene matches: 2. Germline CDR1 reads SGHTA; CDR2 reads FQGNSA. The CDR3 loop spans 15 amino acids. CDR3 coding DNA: TGTGCCAGCAGCTTAGCGACAGGGGGCCGTGAAAAACTGTTTTTT. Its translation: CASSLATGGREKLFF.

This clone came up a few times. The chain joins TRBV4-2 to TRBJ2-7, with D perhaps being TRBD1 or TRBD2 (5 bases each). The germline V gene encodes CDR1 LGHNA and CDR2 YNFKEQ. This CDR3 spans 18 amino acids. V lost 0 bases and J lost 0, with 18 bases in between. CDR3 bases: TGTGCCAGCAGCCAAGATCTGGAAGGGACGGTGAGCTCCTACGAGCAGTACTTC. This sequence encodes CASSQDLEGTVSSYEQYF.

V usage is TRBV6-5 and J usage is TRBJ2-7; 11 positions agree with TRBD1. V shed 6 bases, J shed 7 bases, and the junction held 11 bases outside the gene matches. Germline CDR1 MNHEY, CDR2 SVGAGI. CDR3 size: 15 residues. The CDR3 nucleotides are TGTGCCAGCAGCCAGGCGGGACAGGGGGGTCTAGAGCAGTACTTC. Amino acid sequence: CASSQAGQGGLEQYF.

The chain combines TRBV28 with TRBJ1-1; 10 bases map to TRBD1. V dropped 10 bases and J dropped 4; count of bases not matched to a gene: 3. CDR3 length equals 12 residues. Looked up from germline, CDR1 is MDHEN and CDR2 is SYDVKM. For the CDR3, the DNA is TGTGCCACCCGGACAGGGGGCACTGAAGCTTTCTTT. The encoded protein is CATRTGGTEAFF.

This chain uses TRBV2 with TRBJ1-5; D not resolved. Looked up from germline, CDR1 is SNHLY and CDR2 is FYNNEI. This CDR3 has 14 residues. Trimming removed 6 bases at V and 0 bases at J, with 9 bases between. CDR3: CASSAIFSNQPQHF. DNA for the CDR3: TGTGCCAGCAGCGCTATTTTTAGCAATCAGCCCCAGCATTTT.

The CDR3 is CASSLGQTNYGYTF. Here the CDR3 DNA reads TGTGCCAGCAGCTTGGGACAGACTAACTATGGCTACACCTTC. The rearrangement uses TRBV7-9 and TRBJ1-2; 7 nucleotides agree with TRBD1. V trimming: 3 bases; J trimming: 0 bases; junction bases outside the gene matches: 1. CDR1 SEHNR and CDR2 FQNEAQ come from the germline V gene (reference sequence). The CDR3 spans 14 residues.

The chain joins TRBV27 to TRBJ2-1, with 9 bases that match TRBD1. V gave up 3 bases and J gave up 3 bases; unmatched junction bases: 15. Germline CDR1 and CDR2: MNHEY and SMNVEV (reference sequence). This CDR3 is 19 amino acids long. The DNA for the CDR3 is TGTGCCAGCAGTTTCCTCTCCTCCGGGACAGGGAATCTCTACAATGAGCAGTTCTTC. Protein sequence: CASSFLSSGTGNLYNEQFF.

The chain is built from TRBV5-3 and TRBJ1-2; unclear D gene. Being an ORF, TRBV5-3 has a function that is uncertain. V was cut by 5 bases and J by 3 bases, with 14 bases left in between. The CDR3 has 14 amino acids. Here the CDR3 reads CARRTPGVDYGYTF. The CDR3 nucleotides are TGTGCCAGAAGGACTCCCGGGGTGGACTATGGCTACACCTTC.

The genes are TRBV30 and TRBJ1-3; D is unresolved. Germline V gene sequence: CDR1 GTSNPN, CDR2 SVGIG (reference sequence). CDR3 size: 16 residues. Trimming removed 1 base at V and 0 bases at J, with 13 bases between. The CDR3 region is CAWSGEFYRSGNTIYF. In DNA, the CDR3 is TGTGCCTGGAGTGGAGAATTTTATCGCTCTGGAAACACCATATATTTT. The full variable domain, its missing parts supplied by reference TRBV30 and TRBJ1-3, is SQTIHQWPATLVQPVGSPLSLECTVEGTSNPNLYWYRQAAGRGLQLLFYSVGIGQISSEVPQNLSASRPQDRQFILSSKKLLLSDSGFYLCAWSGEFYRSGNTIYFGEGSWLTVV.

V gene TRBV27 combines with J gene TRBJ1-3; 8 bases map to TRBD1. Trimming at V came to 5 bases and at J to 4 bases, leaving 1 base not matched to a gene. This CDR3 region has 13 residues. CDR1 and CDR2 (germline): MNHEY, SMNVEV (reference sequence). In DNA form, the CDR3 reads TGTGCCAGCAGTAGGACAGGGGGAAACACCATATATTTT. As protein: CASSRTGGNTIYF.

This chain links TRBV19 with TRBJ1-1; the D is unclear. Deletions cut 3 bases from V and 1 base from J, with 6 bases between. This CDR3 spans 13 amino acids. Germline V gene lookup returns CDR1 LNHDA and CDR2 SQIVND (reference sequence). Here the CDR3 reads CASSIQANTEAFF. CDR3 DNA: TGTGCCAGTAGTATCCAGGCGAACACTGAAGCTTTCTTT.

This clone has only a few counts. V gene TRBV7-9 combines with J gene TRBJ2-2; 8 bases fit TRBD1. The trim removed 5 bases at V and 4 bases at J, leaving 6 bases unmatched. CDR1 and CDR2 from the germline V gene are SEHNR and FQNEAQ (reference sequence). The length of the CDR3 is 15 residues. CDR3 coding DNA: TGTGCCAGCAGCGCAGGGGGCCGGGGCACCGGGGAGCTGTTTTTT. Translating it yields CASSAGGRGTGELFF.

Written as DNA, the CDR3 is TGTGCCAGCAGCTTAGCTTCCCCCACAGGAGGCTACACCTTC. It encodes CASSLASPTGGYTF. The J gene is TRBJ1-2, the V gene TRBV7-9; perhaps TRBD1 as D (5 bases). Germline V gene data show CDR1 as SEHNR and CDR2 as FQNEAQ (reference sequence). The CDR3 length is 14 residues. Trimming took 0 bases from V and 8 from J, leaving 13 bases between them.

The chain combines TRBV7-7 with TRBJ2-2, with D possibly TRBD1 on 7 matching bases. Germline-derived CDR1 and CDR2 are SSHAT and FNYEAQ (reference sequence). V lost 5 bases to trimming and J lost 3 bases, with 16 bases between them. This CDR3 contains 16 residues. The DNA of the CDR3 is TGTGCCAGCAGCATCGGAGGGGGCCCGGACACCGGGGAGCTGTTTTTT. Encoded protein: CASSIGGGPDTGELFF.

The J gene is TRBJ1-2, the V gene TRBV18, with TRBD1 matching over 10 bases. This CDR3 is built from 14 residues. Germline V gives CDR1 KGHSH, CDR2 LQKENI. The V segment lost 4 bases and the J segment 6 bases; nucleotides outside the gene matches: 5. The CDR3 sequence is CASSLGTGDDGYTF. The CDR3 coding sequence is TGTGCCAGCTCACTCGGGACAGGGGATGATGGCTACACCTTC.

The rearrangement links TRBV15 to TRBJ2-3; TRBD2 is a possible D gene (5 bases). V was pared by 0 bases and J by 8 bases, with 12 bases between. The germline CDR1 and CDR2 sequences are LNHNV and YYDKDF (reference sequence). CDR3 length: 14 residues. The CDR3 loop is CATSRDPGVATQYF. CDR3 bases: TGTGCCACCAGCAGAGATCCCGGGGTAGCTACGCAGTATTTT.

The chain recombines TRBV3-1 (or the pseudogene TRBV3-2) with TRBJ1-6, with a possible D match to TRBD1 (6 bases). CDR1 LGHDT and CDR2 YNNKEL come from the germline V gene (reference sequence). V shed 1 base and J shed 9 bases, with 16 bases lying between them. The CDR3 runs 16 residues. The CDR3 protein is CASSQGGGLWVSPLHF. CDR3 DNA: TGTGCCAGCAGCCAAGGGGGGGGGCTCTGGGTTTCACCCCTCCACTTT.

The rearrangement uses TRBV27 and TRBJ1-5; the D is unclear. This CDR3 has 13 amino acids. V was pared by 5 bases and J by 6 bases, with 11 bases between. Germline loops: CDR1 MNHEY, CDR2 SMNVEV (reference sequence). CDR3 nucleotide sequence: TGTGCCAGCAGTCCCGCCGTGGTTCAGCCCCAGCATTTT. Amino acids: CASSPAVVQPQHF.

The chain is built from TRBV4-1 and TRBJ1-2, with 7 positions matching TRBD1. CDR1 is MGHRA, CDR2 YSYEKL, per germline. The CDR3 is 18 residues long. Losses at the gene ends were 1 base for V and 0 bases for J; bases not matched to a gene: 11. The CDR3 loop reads CASSQGQGGINPNYGYTF. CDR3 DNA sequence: TGCGCCAGCAGCCAAGGTCAGGGGGGAATCAATCCTAACTATGGCTACACCTTC.

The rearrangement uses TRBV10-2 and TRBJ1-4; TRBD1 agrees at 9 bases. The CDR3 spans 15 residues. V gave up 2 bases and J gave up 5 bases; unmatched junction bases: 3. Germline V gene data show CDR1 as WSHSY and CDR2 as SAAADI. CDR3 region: CASSEPDRGNEKLFF. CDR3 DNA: TGCGCCAGCAGTGAGCCGGACAGGGGAAATGAAAAACTGTTTTTT.

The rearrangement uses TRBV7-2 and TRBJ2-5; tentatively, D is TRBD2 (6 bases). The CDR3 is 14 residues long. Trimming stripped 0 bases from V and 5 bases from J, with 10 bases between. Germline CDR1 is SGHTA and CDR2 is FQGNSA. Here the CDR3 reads CASSLALREETQYF. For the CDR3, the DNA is TGTGCCAGCAGCTTAGCGCTACGGGAGGAGACCCAGTACTTC.